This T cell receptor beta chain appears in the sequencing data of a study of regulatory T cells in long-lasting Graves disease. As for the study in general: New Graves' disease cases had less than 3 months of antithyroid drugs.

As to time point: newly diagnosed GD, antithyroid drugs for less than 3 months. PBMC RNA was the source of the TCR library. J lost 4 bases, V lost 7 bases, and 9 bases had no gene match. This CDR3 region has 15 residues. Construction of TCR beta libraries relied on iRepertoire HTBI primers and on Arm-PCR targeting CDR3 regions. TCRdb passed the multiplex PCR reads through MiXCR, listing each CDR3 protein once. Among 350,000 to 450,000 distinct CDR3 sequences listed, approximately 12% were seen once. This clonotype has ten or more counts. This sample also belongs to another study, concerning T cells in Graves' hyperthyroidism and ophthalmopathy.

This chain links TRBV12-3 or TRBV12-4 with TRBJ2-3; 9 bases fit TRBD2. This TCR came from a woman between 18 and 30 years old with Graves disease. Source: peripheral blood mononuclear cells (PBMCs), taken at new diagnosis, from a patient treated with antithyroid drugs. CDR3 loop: CASNRFSGSPDTQYF. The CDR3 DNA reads TGTGCCAGCAATAGATTTAGCGGGAGCCCAGATACGCAGTATTTT.